A selection of T cell receptor beta chains follows, all from one sample in a study of siplizumab effects on memory and regulatory T cells. Profiling relied on immunoSEQ multiplex PCR, and the TCRdb table lists in-frame clones only, not all of them. Of some 52,000 clones listed, about 97% were seen once; the top ten hold approximately 0.6%. The sequenced sample was naive CD4+ T cells sorted from blood. These receptors originate from a human donor in good health. The CDR3 runs from the conserved cysteine through the conserved F or W. D genes are given only for firm matches. The size entry is marked missing in some rows and otherwise reads once, few, many or a size class.

j_call: TRBJ2-3; clone_size: -; d_call: -; v_call: TRBV7-2; cdr3_nt: TGTGCCAGCAGCTTCTCATCCACCCAGTCAGATACGCAGTATTTT; cdr3_aa: CASSFSSTQSDTQYF
j_call: TRBJ1-6; clone_size: -; d_call: -; v_call: TRBV14; cdr3_nt: TGTGCCAGCAGCCAAGACGTGCCTAATTCACCCCTCCACTTT; cdr3_aa: CASSQDVPNSPLHF
j_call: TRBJ2-2; clone_size: -; d_call: -; v_call: TRBV7-9; cdr3_nt: TGTGCCAGCAGCTTAGAGGCCGGGGAGCTGTTTTTT; cdr3_aa: CASSLEAGELFF
j_call: TRBJ1-2; clone_size: -; d_call: TRBD1; v_call: TRBV19; cdr3_nt: TGTGCCAGTAGTATAGAAGGGACAGGGATCTATGGCTACACCTTC; cdr3_aa: CASSIEGTGIYGYTF
j_call: TRBJ1-5; clone_size: -; d_call: TRBD1; v_call: TRBV5-5; cdr3_nt: TGTGCCAGCAGCTCGTTAGGGGACAGGGGAGGCCAGCCCCAGCATTTT; cdr3_aa: CASSSLGDRGGQPQHF
j_call: TRBJ1-4; clone_size: few; d_call: -; v_call: TRBV5-1; cdr3_nt: TGCGCCAGCAGCTTGGGAGGCAGGGCAGGGAAACTGTTTTTT; cdr3_aa: CASSLGGRAGKLFF
j_call: TRBJ2-5; clone_size: -; d_call: TRBD1; v_call: TRBV2; cdr3_nt: TGTGCCAGCAACAGAAGGACAGGGCAGGTGACCCAGTACTTC; cdr3_aa: CASNRRTGQVTQYF
j_call: TRBJ1-1; clone_size: -; d_call: TRBD1; v_call: TRBV5-4; cdr3_nt: TGTGCCAGCAGACGATACGACAGGGGGGTCACTGAAGCTTTCTTT; cdr3_aa: CASRRYDRGVTEAFF
j_call: TRBJ2-1; clone_size: -; d_call: -; v_call: TRBV9; cdr3_nt: TGTGCCAGCAGCGTAGAGGGCAGAAGCTCCTACAATGAGCAGTTCTTC; cdr3_aa: CASSVEGRSSYNEQFF
j_call: TRBJ2-1; clone_size: once; d_call: -; v_call: TRBV7-3; cdr3_nt: TGTGCCAGTTCTAGTAGGGAGCGAGGCAATGAGCAGTTCTTC; cdr3_aa: CASSSRERGNEQFF
j_call: TRBJ2-3; clone_size: -; d_call: TRBD1; v_call: TRBV9; cdr3_nt: TGTGCCAGCAGCGTAGGGGACAGGATCACAGATACGCAGTATTTT; cdr3_aa: CASSVGDRITDTQYF
j_call: TRBJ2-1; clone_size: -; d_call: TRBD2; v_call: TRBV15; cdr3_nt: TGTGCCACCAGCATTATGCTAGCGGATTACAATGAGCAGTTCTTC; cdr3_aa: CATSIMLADYNEQFF
j_call: TRBJ1-2; clone_size: -; d_call: TRBD1; v_call: TRBV5-4; cdr3_nt: TGTGCCAGCAGCTTGGGTCCGGGACAGGGGAACTATGGCTACACCTTC; cdr3_aa: CASSLGPGQGNYGYTF
j_call: TRBJ2-5; clone_size: -; d_call: TRBD2; v_call: TRBV27; cdr3_nt: TGTGCCAGCAGTTCGGCTAGCGGGAGGGTTCGGGAGACCCAGTACTTC; cdr3_aa: CASSSASGRVRETQYF
j_call: TRBJ1-1; clone_size: -; d_call: -; v_call: TRBV29-1; cdr3_nt: TGCAGCCTCCGGGACCAGAACACTGAAGCTTTCTTT; cdr3_aa: CSLRDQNTEAFF
j_call: TRBJ2-7; clone_size: once; d_call: -; v_call: TRBV9; cdr3_nt: TGTGCCAGCACCCCGGGGTACCTAGCGCGCTACGAGCAGTACTTC; cdr3_aa: CASTPGYLARYEQYF
j_call: TRBJ2-7; clone_size: once; d_call: TRBD2; v_call: TRBV30; cdr3_nt: TGTGCCTGGAGTGGGACTAGCGGGAGGACCGAGCAGTACTTC; cdr3_aa: CAWSGTSGRTEQYF
j_call: TRBJ2-3; clone_size: -; d_call: TRBD2; v_call: TRBV19; cdr3_nt: TGTGCCAGTAGTGCTAGCGGGAGGACAGATACGCAGTATTTT; cdr3_aa: CASSASGRTDTQYF
j_call: TRBJ1-3; clone_size: -; d_call: -; v_call: TRBV5-5; cdr3_nt: TGTGCCAGCAGCTTGCGGGGTTTTGGAAACACCATATATTTT; cdr3_aa: CASSLRGFGNTIYF
j_call: TRBJ2-1; clone_size: -; d_call: TRBD2; v_call: TRBV5-1; cdr3_nt: TGCGCCAGCAGCTTGGGGGGGACTAGCGGGAACAATGAGCAGTTCTTC; cdr3_aa: CASSLGGTSGNNEQFF
j_call: TRBJ2-1; clone_size: -; d_call: TRBD2; v_call: TRBV11-1; cdr3_nt: TGTGCCAGCAGCTTTGGGACTAGCGGGAGAAATGAGCAGTTCTTC; cdr3_aa: CASSFGTSGRNEQFF
j_call: TRBJ2-5; clone_size: -; d_call: TRBD1; v_call: TRBV9; cdr3_nt: TGTGCCAGCAGCGTAGCTACAGGGGGTTTGGAGACCCAGTACTTC; cdr3_aa: CASSVATGGLETQYF
j_call: TRBJ2-7; clone_size: -; d_call: -; v_call: TRBV9; cdr3_nt: TGTGCCAGCAGCGTAGCCCCGGGACGGAGGACCTACGAGCAGTACTTC; cdr3_aa: CASSVAPGRRTYEQYF
j_call: TRBJ2-5; clone_size: -; d_call: -; v_call: TRBV10-3; cdr3_nt: TGTGCCATCAGTAGCCAAGAGACCCAGTACTTC; cdr3_aa: CAISSQETQYF
j_call: TRBJ1-1; clone_size: few; d_call: TRBD1; v_call: TRBV28; cdr3_nt: TGTGCCAGCAGCAGGACAGGGAACACTGAAGCTTTCTTT; cdr3_aa: CASSRTGNTEAFF
j_call: TRBJ1-2; clone_size: -; d_call: TRBD1; v_call: TRBV6-6; cdr3_nt: TGTGCCAGCAGTTACGCCACAGGGGGCCGGTATGGCTACACCTTC; cdr3_aa: CASSYATGGRYGYTF
j_call: TRBJ1-2; clone_size: -; d_call: -; v_call: TRBV6-6; cdr3_nt: TGTGCCAGCAGTTACTCGAGGGTTGGCTACACCTTC; cdr3_aa: CASSYSRVGYTF
j_call: TRBJ2-1; clone_size: -; d_call: -; v_call: TRBV9; cdr3_nt: TGTGCCAGCAGCCCTATATCCTCCTACAATGAGCAGTTCTTC; cdr3_aa: CASSPISSYNEQFF
j_call: TRBJ1-6; clone_size: -; d_call: TRBD1; v_call: TRBV5-1; cdr3_nt: TGCGCCAGCAGCTTCGGGGACAGCTCCCCCCTCCACTTT; cdr3_aa: CASSFGDSSPLHF
j_call: TRBJ2-1; clone_size: -; d_call: TRBD2; v_call: TRBV10-3; cdr3_nt: TGTGCCAGTCTCAGGGAGGGGCGACACAATGAGCAGTTCTTC; cdr3_aa: CASLREGRHNEQFF
j_call: TRBJ2-1; clone_size: once; d_call: TRBD2; v_call: TRBV4-3; cdr3_nt: TGCGCCAGCAGCCAAGATCCGGGACTAGCGGGAACCAACAATGAGCAGTTCTTC; cdr3_aa: CASSQDPGLAGTNNEQFF
j_call: TRBJ2-7; clone_size: once; d_call: -; v_call: TRBV27; cdr3_nt: TGTGCCAGCAGTTTTGGAGGGCGCGGCGAGCAGTACTTC; cdr3_aa: CASSFGGRGEQYF
j_call: TRBJ1-2; clone_size: -; d_call: -; v_call: TRBV2; cdr3_nt: TGTGCCAGCACCAAAAGGGGACTGCCTTTGGGAGGCTACACCTTC; cdr3_aa: CASTKRGLPLGGYTF
j_call: TRBJ2-7; clone_size: -; d_call: TRBD2; v_call: TRBV15; cdr3_nt: TGTGCCACCAGCAGAACTGGGGAGGGCTCCTACGAGCAGTACTTC; cdr3_aa: CATSRTGEGSYEQYF
j_call: TRBJ2-7; clone_size: -; d_call: TRBD2; v_call: TRBV5-4; cdr3_nt: TGTGCCAGCAGCTCCTTAGCGGGAGGTGTGAGGGAGCAGTACTTC; cdr3_aa: CASSSLAGGVREQYF
j_call: TRBJ2-7; clone_size: -; d_call: TRBD1; v_call: TRBV6-5; cdr3_nt: TGTGCCAGCTTTCGGACAGGGAGCAGCGAGCAGTACTTC; cdr3_aa: CASFRTGSSEQYF
j_call: TRBJ1-1; clone_size: few; d_call: -; v_call: TRBV28; cdr3_nt: TGTGCCAGCGAGGACGTCACTGAAGCTTTCTTT; cdr3_aa: CASEDVTEAFF
j_call: TRBJ2-4; clone_size: -; d_call: -; v_call: TRBV18; cdr3_nt: TGTGCCAGCTCACCCTTCTCCCAAAACATTCAGTACTTC; cdr3_aa: CASSPFSQNIQYF
j_call: TRBJ2-1; clone_size: -; d_call: -; v_call: TRBV29-1; cdr3_nt: TGCAGCGTGGCAGCACAGGGAAGAGTCAATGAGCAGTTCTTC; cdr3_aa: CSVAAQGRVNEQFF
j_call: TRBJ2-7; clone_size: -; d_call: -; v_call: TRBV4-3; cdr3_nt: TGCGCCAGCAGCCAGAGCGGCTCCTACGAGCAGTACTTC; cdr3_aa: CASSQSGSYEQYF
j_call: TRBJ1-3; clone_size: -; d_call: -; v_call: TRBV5-1; cdr3_nt: TGCGCCAGCAGCTTGGGGTCCAACTCTGGAAACACCATATATTTT; cdr3_aa: CASSLGSNSGNTIYF
j_call: TRBJ1-2; clone_size: -; d_call: -; v_call: TRBV10-2; cdr3_nt: TGCGCCAGCAGAAAACAGGGCTCTAACTATGGCTACACCTTC; cdr3_aa: CASRKQGSNYGYTF
j_call: TRBJ2-1; clone_size: -; d_call: -; v_call: TRBV7-8; cdr3_nt: TGTGCCAGCTCCCTCCAGGTCAGCTCCTACAATGAGCAGTTCTTC; cdr3_aa: CASSLQVSSYNEQFF
j_call: TRBJ1-5; clone_size: -; d_call: -; v_call: TRBV7-9; cdr3_nt: TGTGCCAGCAGCTTAGGAGGTAGGGGGAGAAATCAGCCCCAGCATTTT; cdr3_aa: CASSLGGRGRNQPQHF
j_call: TRBJ2-1; clone_size: -; d_call: -; v_call: TRBV18; cdr3_nt: TGTGCCAGCTCACCGACCCAGTTCAATGAGCAGTTCTTC; cdr3_aa: CASSPTQFNEQFF
j_call: TRBJ1-5; clone_size: once; d_call: -; v_call: TRBV5-1; cdr3_nt: TGCGCCAGCAGCTTGGGAACAGGAGGTGGCAATCAGCCCCAGCATTTT; cdr3_aa: CASSLGTGGGNQPQHF
j_call: TRBJ2-2; clone_size: -; d_call: -; v_call: TRBV4-3; cdr3_nt: TGCGCCAGCAGCCAAGATGGGACACCGAACACCGGGGAGCTGTTTTTT; cdr3_aa: CASSQDGTPNTGELFF
j_call: TRBJ2-3; clone_size: -; d_call: TRBD1; v_call: TRBV19; cdr3_nt: TGTGCCAGTAGTCCGACAGGGCTGGGTGCAGATACGCAGTATTTT; cdr3_aa: CASSPTGLGADTQYF
j_call: TRBJ2-7; clone_size: -; d_call: -; v_call: TRBV7-9; cdr3_nt: TGTGCCAGCAGCGTGGATTACGAGCAGTACTTC; cdr3_aa: CASSVDYEQYF